This is a list of T cell receptor beta chains from one sample in a study of tumor-infiltrating lymphocytes in localized non-small cell lung cancer. Profiling relied on immunoSEQ multiplex PCR, and the TCRdb table lists in-frame clones only, not all of them. The sample lists tens of thousands of clones; 80% to 90% were seen once. Sequencing used lung tumor tissue. Receptors were obtained from a human donor with non-small cell lung cancer. CDR3s include the opening cysteine and the closing phenylalanine or tryptophan. D genes are given only for firm matches. The listing skips clone size in some rows; elsewhere it reads once, few, many or a size class.

CDR3nt,CDR3aa,abundance,j_gene,v_gene,d_gene,len
TGCGCCAGCAGCGCACACAGGGATACCTACGAGCAGTACTTC,CASSAHRDTYEQYF,NA,TRBJ2-7,TRBV5-1,NA,14
TGTGCCAGCTCACCTCGAGCGGGGAGGCCGGATACGCAGTATTTT,CASSPRAGRPDTQYF,NA,TRBJ2-3,TRBV18,TRBD2,15
TGCGCCAGCAGCGCCGAGCTAGCCAAAAACATTCAGTACTTC,CASSAELAKNIQYF,NA,TRBJ2-4,TRBV5-1,NA,14
TGTGCCTGGAGTGATCAGTATAATTCACCCCTCCACTTT,CAWSDQYNSPLHF,NA,TRBJ1-6,TRBV30,NA,13
TGTGCCTGGAGCCAGGGGGCCGGGGAGCTGTTTTTT,CAWSQGAGELFF,NA,TRBJ2-2,TRBV30,TRBD1,12
TGTGCCAGCAGCTTAGGAGGGGCGCGTGAGACCCAGTACTTC,CASSLGGARETQYF,NA,TRBJ2-5,TRBV7-2,NA,14
TGTGCCAGCTCGGCGGGTGTTTTCTCCTACAATGAGCAGTTCTTC,CASSAGVFSYNEQFF,once,TRBJ2-1,TRBV9,NA,15
TGCGCCAGCAGCTGGGACAGTTACAATGAGCAGTTCTTC,CASSWDSYNEQFF,NA,TRBJ2-1,TRBV5-1,TRBD1,13
TGTGCCACCAGCACACTCCGGACGGACCCTGAAGCTTTCTTT,CATSTLRTDPEAFF,NA,TRBJ1-1,TRBV15,NA,14
TGTGCCAGCAGCCGACAGGGAGGTGACGGGGAGCTGTTTTTT,CASSRQGGDGELFF,NA,TRBJ2-2,TRBV7-2,NA,14
TGTGCCAGCAGCGTAGCCGGGAGTTGGGAGCAGTACTTC,CASSVAGSWEQYF,NA,TRBJ2-7,TRBV9,NA,13
TGCAGCGTTGGACCGGGACAACAAGAGACCCAGTACTTC,CSVGPGQQETQYF,NA,TRBJ2-5,TRBV29-1,NA,13
TGCGCCAGCAGCCAAGGGGCAGACTACGAGCAGTACTTC,CASSQGADYEQYF,once,TRBJ2-7,TRBV4-3,NA,13
TGTGCCAGCAGTGAAGGGTGGAGGAATCAGCCCCAGCATTTT,CASSEGWRNQPQHF,NA,TRBJ1-5,TRBV2,NA,14
TGCGCCAGCAGCCATACAGGGGGCGTCGAGCAGTACTTC,CASSHTGGVEQYF,NA,TRBJ2-7,TRBV4-3,TRBD1,13
TGTGCCAGCAGCAGGACAGGGGGCGGCTATGGCTACACCTTC,CASSRTGGGYGYTF,NA,TRBJ1-2,TRBV14,TRBD1,14
TGTGCCTGGAGACAAAGGAACACTGAAAAACTGTTTTTT,CAWRQRNTEKLFF,NA,TRBJ1-4,TRBV30,NA,13
TGTGCCAGCAAGCCACTCCTGGGGCCGGGCTATGGCTACACCTTC,CASKPLLGPGYGYTF,few,TRBJ1-2,TRBV6-5,NA,15
TGTGCCAGCAGTGAAGCTGCGGGGTGGGGAGAGACCCAGTACTTC,CASSEAAGWGETQYF,NA,TRBJ2-5,TRBV6-1,NA,15
TGTGCCAGTAGTATCCCTGGGACTAGCGGCCAAGAGACCCAGTACTTC,CASSIPGTSGQETQYF,NA,TRBJ2-5,TRBV19,TRBD2,16
TGTGCCAGCAGCTTAGTCGCGGCACGGGATTCACCCCTCCACTTT,CASSLVAARDSPLHF,NA,TRBJ1-6,TRBV7-2,NA,15
TGTGCCAGCAGTTTTGCGGCAGTGCCCGGCGAGCAGTACTTC,CASSFAAVPGEQYF,NA,TRBJ2-7,TRBV6-6,NA,14
TGTGCCAGTAGTATAAGGGCACTATCTGGAAACACCATATATTTT,CASSIRALSGNTIYF,NA,TRBJ1-3,TRBV19,NA,15
TGTGCCAGCTCACCAAGACAGGGGGCCTCTGGAAACACCATATATTTT,CASSPRQGASGNTIYF,NA,TRBJ1-3,TRBV18,TRBD1,16
TGTGCCAGCTCATACGACAGGAATCAGCCCCAGCATTTT,CASSYDRNQPQHF,NA,TRBJ1-5,TRBV18,NA,13
TGTGCCTGGAGTGTACTTAGAGAGACCCAGTACTTC,CAWSVLRETQYF,NA,TRBJ2-5,TRBV30,NA,12
TGTGCCATAAGTCGAACGGGACAGGGTAATTCACCCCTCCACTTT,CAISRTGQGNSPLHF,NA,TRBJ1-6,TRBV10-3,TRBD1,15
TGTGCCATCAGAGGTGACGAGGGCAATCAGCCCCAGCATTTT,CAIRGDEGNQPQHF,few,TRBJ1-5,TRBV10-3,NA,14
TGTGCCAGCAGCTTAGTTCCGGCTTCCTACGAGCAGTACTTC,CASSLVPASYEQYF,NA,TRBJ2-7,TRBV7-9,NA,14
TGTGCCAGCAGCCTCGGGGTACACAATGAGCAGTTCTTC,CASSLGVHNEQFF,NA,TRBJ2-1,TRBV5-5,NA,13
TGTGCCAGCAGCTTGGCCGGGACTAGCGGGACCTCCTACGAGCAGTACTTC,CASSLAGTSGTSYEQYF,NA,TRBJ2-7,TRBV5-6,TRBD2,17
TGTGCCAGCAGCGCACCCCATTCCAATGAAAAACTGTTTTTT,CASSAPHSNEKLFF,NA,TRBJ1-4,TRBV5-8,NA,14
TGTGCCAGTTTTCAGTCTGCTGGAAACACCATATATTTT,CASFQSAGNTIYF,NA,TRBJ1-3,TRBV19,NA,13
TGTGCCAGCGCCGGGACAGGTAGCTCCTACGAGCAGTACTTC,CASAGTGSSYEQYF,NA,TRBJ2-7,TRBV2,TRBD1,14
TGTGCCAGCAGCTTAGGGGTAGCTCGAGGTGGCCACGAGCAGTACTTC,CASSLGVARGGHEQYF,NA,TRBJ2-7,TRBV7-2,NA,16
TGTGCCAGCGGGACAGCTACAGATACGCAGTATTTT,CASGTATDTQYF,NA,TRBJ2-3,TRBV6-1,TRBD1,12
TGTGCCAGCAGCCAAGTTGGGACAGGACCTTTGGATGGCTACACCTTC,CASSQVGTGPLDGYTF,NA,TRBJ1-2,TRBV14,TRBD1,16
TGCGCCAGCAGCCCCCTGGCGTATCAGCCCCAGCATTTT,CASSPLAYQPQHF,few,TRBJ1-5,TRBV4-1,NA,13
TGTGCCTGGAGGTCAGACAACTACGAGCAGTACTTC,CAWRSDNYEQYF,once,TRBJ2-7,TRBV30,NA,12
TGTGCCAGCAGCGGGGATTTCAGGAGGGGCTACACCTTC,CASSGDFRRGYTF,NA,TRBJ1-2,TRBV6-1,NA,13
TGTGCCAGCAGTTTAACGAACACCGGGGAGCTGTTTTTT,CASSLTNTGELFF,NA,TRBJ2-2,TRBV27,NA,13
TGTGCCAGCACCCCCCCCGCCCGAGGACAGCCCCAGCATTTT,CASTPPARGQPQHF,once,TRBJ1-5,TRBV28,NA,14
TGCGCCAGCAGCCCAACTAGCGGGGGCGGAGGAGATACGCAGTATTTT,CASSPTSGGGGDTQYF,NA,TRBJ2-3,TRBV5-1,TRBD2,16
TGCGCCAGCAGCTTGGAGGGTAACGGGGAGCTGTTTTTT,CASSLEGNGELFF,NA,TRBJ2-2,TRBV5-1,NA,13
TGCGCCAGCAGCGGGACCGGTCGGGGTCGGACCGGGGAGCTGTTTTTT,CASSGTGRGRTGELFF,NA,TRBJ2-2,TRBV5-1,NA,16
TGTGCCAGCAGTTTCGGGACTAGCGGGGACTACGAGCAGTACTTC,CASSFGTSGDYEQYF,NA,TRBJ2-7,TRBV6-5,TRBD2,15
TGTGCCAGCAGCCAAAGAACCGGGACAGGGAATTCACCCCTCCACTTT,CASSQRTGTGNSPLHF,NA,TRBJ1-6,TRBV14,TRBD1,16
TGCAGGGCCGCCAGTTCTGAAGCTTTCTTT,CRAASSEAFF,NA,TRBJ1-1,TRBV20-1,NA,10
TGCGCCAGCAGCTTGGTGCCTAGCGGGGGAGGTGCAGATACGCAGTATTTT,CASSLVPSGGGADTQYF,NA,TRBJ2-3,TRBV5-1,TRBD2,17
TGTGCCAGCAGCACGACCTTAGCTGAGACCCAGTACTTC,CASSTTLAETQYF,NA,TRBJ2-5,TRBV5-5,NA,13
TGCGCCAGCAGCAACAGGAATTCCTACGAGCAGTACTTC,CASSNRNSYEQYF,NA,TRBJ2-7,TRBV5-1,NA,13
TGTGCCAGCAGCCTACCCTTATCCGACGAAGCGAACACTGAAGCTTTCTTT,CASSLPLSDEANTEAFF,NA,TRBJ1-1,TRBV7-2,NA,17
TGTGCCAGCTCACCTGGGACAGGGGGCACCTACGAGCAGTACTTC,CASSPGTGGTYEQYF,NA,TRBJ2-7,TRBV18,TRBD1,15
TGTGCCAGTAGTACCAGGACAGGACCTAGCTCCTATAATTCACCCCTCCACTTT,CASSTRTGPSSYNSPLHF,NA,TRBJ1-6,TRBV19,TRBD1,18
TGTGCCAGCAGTCTCGAAGAGACCCAGTACTTC,CASSLEETQYF,NA,TRBJ2-5,TRBV6-6,NA,11